Only one count was recorded for the clone carrying this TCR beta chain. Its antigen is not known. The data derive from a study of a mutant IDH1 vaccine in newly diagnosed glioma. Study-wide context: Treated patients, around 60% male and around 40% female, averaged roughly 43 years of age. Study findings and constraints: Top-clonotype changes in peripheral T cells seemed unrelated to pseudoprogression.

Profiled with immunoSEQ multiplex PCR; TCRdb holds only in-frame clones, not every one. The repertoire holds 30,000 to 40,000 clones, with 78% as singletons. CDR3 length: 14 amino acids. In germline, CDR1 is LGHNA, CDR2 YNFKEQ. V was trimmed by 4 bases and J by 2 bases, leaving 9 bases between them. Noted time point: baseline, week 1 (first vaccination visit). Sample treatment: pre-vaccination baseline after standard-of-care therapy. The rearrangement joins TRBV4-2 to TRBJ1-5, with D maybe TRBD1 (5 bases). The sample was PBMCs, taken from a glioma patient treated with radiotherapy, temozolomide or both. This sequence originates from a man aged 40-50 years with glioma. Some clones in this sample may be carry-over from other donors' samples. In DNA, the CDR3 is TGTGCCAGCAGCCCTGACAGAGGCAATCAGCCCCAGCATTTT. Encoded protein: CASSPDRGNQPQHF.